The clone carrying this T cell receptor (beta chain) has just one count. The antigen is unknown. At deep level, the assay was performed. When replicate PCRs were run on sorted subsets, they used 200 ng DNA, tens of thousands of T cell genomes. Libraries were prepared by immunoSEQ multiplex PCR; TCRdb keeps only in-frame clonotypes and omits some of them. Here the sample spans more than 500,000 clones, 85% to 95% being singletons. The data stem from a study of shared clonotypes between healthy human individuals. Study-level findings and limits: Generally, naive subsets came out with larger estimated richness than memory subsets. Represented genetic and exposure-history diversity was restricted by having few donors.

This CDR3 is built from 16 residues. From germline, CDR1 is SGHRS and CDR2 YFSETQ. Between the trimmed V and J ends, which lost 4 bases and 5 bases, there was a span of 18 bases. The naive CD8 fraction comprised CD45RO-negative cells positively selected for CCR7 and excluded terminally differentiated effector memory CD45RA+ cells. Material: naive CD8+ T cells sorted from blood. The J gene is TRBJ1-4, the V gene TRBV5-1; no firm D call. The clonotype comes from a woman aged 30 to 39 in good health. The chain's CDR3 is CASSPGEVNPNEKLFF. The CDR3 nucleotides read TGCGCCAGCAGCCCCGGCGAGGTGAACCCAAATGAAAAACTGTTTTTT.